The clone carrying this T cell receptor (beta chain) was detected many times. The antigen is unknown. The data derive from a study of T-cell reconstitution after alpha-beta-depleted transplantation in children. Study-wide results and caveats: T-cell numbers and diversity, one year after transplant, stemmed largely from T cells that were newly produced.

V was shortened by 4 bases and J by 4 bases, with 12 bases between the two germline ends. The germline CDR1 and CDR2 sequences are SGHRS and YFSETQ. The CDR3 runs to 14 residues. Unique molecular identifiers were built into the TCRbeta library. TCRdb re-analysed the PCR reads in MiXCR, keeping a single row per CDR3 protein. The table lists about 300,000 distinct CDR3 sequences, around 7.3% of them singletons. The specimen was peripheral blood, collected 360 days after TCRalphabeta/CD19-depleted stem cell transplant. This chain joins TRBV5-1 and TRBJ2-1, with D maybe TRBD1 (6 bases). This sequence was found in a female patient between 2 and 15 years old who had a stem cell transplant for Fanconi anemia, so the T cells may come from the graft donor. Here the CDR3 DNA reads TGCGCCAGCAGCAAACAAACAGGGTACAATGAGCAGTTCTTC. Translated: CASSKQTGYNEQFF.